These 32 T cell receptor beta chains came from one sample sequenced in a study of siplizumab effects on memory and regulatory T cells. TCRdb's table, derived via immunoSEQ multiplex PCR, lists solely in-frame clones and lacks some. The sample consists of about 50,000 clones, nearly 95% of them appearing once. The material sequenced was CD8+ T cells sorted from blood. These receptors were obtained from a human donor in good health.

This clone was seen a single time. The chain is built from TRBV9 and TRBJ1-5; perhaps TRBD1 as D (6 bases). V shed 0 bases and J shed 4 bases, with 11 bases lying between them. The CDR3 is 15 amino acids. Germline values: CDR1 SGDLS, CDR2 YYNGEE. CDR3 in amino acids: CASSVGGQLNQPQHF. The DNA of the CDR3 is TGTGCCAGCAGCGTAGGAGGACAGCTAAATCAGCCCCAGCATTTT. The entire variable domain, with the rest obtained from reference TRBV9 and TRBJ1-5, is as follows: DSGVTQTPKHLITATGQRVTLRCSPRSGDLSVYWYQQSLDQGLQFLIQYYNGEERAKGNILERFSAQQFPDLHSELNLSSLELGDSALYFCASSVGGQLNQPQHFGDGTRLSIL.

The CDR3 DNA sequence: TGCGCCAGCAGCCAAACGGACAGCCGCTACGAGCAGTACTTC. Protein product: CASSQTDSRYEQYF. The chain combines TRBV4-1 with TRBJ2-7; the D gene is possibly TRBD1 (6 bases). The CDR3 runs 14 residues. Trimming cost V 2 bases and J 3 bases, with 11 bases left between them. CDR1 and CDR2 (germline): MGHRA, YSYEKL.

This sequence joins TRBV19 and TRBJ1-5; no reliable D call. The V gene's germline CDR1 is LNHDA and CDR2 SQIVND (reference sequence). The CDR3 length is 13 residues. V shed 2 bases and J shed 7 bases, with 9 bases lying between them. The CDR3 loop is CASSISGAQPQHF. CDR3 coding DNA: TGTGCCAGTAGTATATCAGGTGCCCAGCCCCAGCATTTT.

The rearrangement links TRBV27 to TRBJ2-1; D unresolved. The V and J ends lost 2 bases and 9 bases respectively, with 11 bases between them. The CDR3 length is 13 residues. Germline V gives CDR1 MNHEY, CDR2 SMNVEV (reference sequence). The CDR3 coding sequence is TGTGCCAGCAGTTTAATGTCCCCAGGTGAGCAGTTCTTC. Protein: CASSLMSPGEQFF.

The rearrangement uses TRBV28 and TRBJ1-2; D not certain. From germline, CDR1 is MDHEN and CDR2 SYDVKM. The CDR3 has 14 amino acids. Trimming left V 5 bases short and J 4 bases short, with 14 bases between. CDR3 sequence reads: CASSPTHTPYGYTF. CDR3 nucleotide sequence: TGTGCCAGCAGTCCAACCCATACCCCCTATGGCTACACCTTC.

The V and J genes are TRBV28 and TRBJ2-1, with D possibly being TRBD1 (6 bases). The CDR3 runs to 16 residues. With 5 bases removed from V and 3 bases from J, the gap between germline ends came to 17 bases. CDR1 is MDHEN and CDR2 is SYDVKM in the germline V gene. In nucleotides, the CDR3 is TGTGCCAGCAGTACGGACAGCCTAAACCTCTACAATGAGCAGTTCTTC. It encodes CASSTDSLNLYNEQFF.

The rearrangement joins TRBV9 to TRBJ2-3, with TRBD2 matching 7 bases. This CDR3 region has 15 residues. Germline V lookup: CDR1 SGDLS, CDR2 YYNGEE. The J segment lost 3 bases and the V segment lost 7 bases, leaving 11 bases of the junction unmatched. In nucleotides, the CDR3 is TGTGCCAGCCAGAGAGCGGGACTAACGACAGATACGCAGTATTTT. Its translation is CASQRAGLTTDTQYF.

The V call is TRBV19, the J call TRBJ1-4; D call uncertain. The length of the CDR3 is 15 residues. The germline CDR1 and CDR2 sequences are LNHDA and SQIVND (reference sequence). V lost 3 bases and J lost 0, with 8 bases in between. CDR3 amino acids: CASSIRSATNEKLFF. CDR3 bases: TGTGCCAGTAGTATTCGGTCTGCAACTAATGAAAAACTGTTTTTT.

This sequence joins TRBV29-1 and TRBJ2-1, with unresolved D. The CDR3 loop spans 15 amino acids. Germline V gives CDR1 SQVTM, CDR2 ANQGSEA. V lost 3 bases, J lost 3 bases, and 15 bases lay in between. In DNA form, the CDR3 reads TGCAGCGTTGAGTTCCGGGCTCTTATCTACAATGAGCAGTTCTTC. Its translation is CSVEFRALIYNEQFF.

The chain carries TRBV5-1 and TRBJ2-3; D uncertain. This CDR3 has 13 residues. Deletions cut 5 bases from V and 0 bases from J, with 7 bases between. Per the germline V gene, CDR1 is SGHRS and CDR2 is YFSETQ. Here the CDR3 reads CASRWGSTDTQYF. CDR3 bases: TGCGCCAGCAGGTGGGGAAGCACAGATACGCAGTATTTT. Based on the CDR3 plus reference TRBV5-1 and TRBJ2-3, the full variable domain is KAGVTQTPRYLIKTRGQQVTLSCSPISGHRSVSWYQQTPGQGLQFLFEYFSETQRNKGNFPGRFSGRQFSNSRSEMNVSTLELGDSALYLCASRWGSTDTQYFGPGTRLTVL.

This clone was detected a few times. V usage is TRBV15 and J usage is TRBJ1-5; 7 bases match TRBD1. The ends lost 5 bases at V and 4 bases at J; junction bases unmatched: 8. CDR1 is LNHNV, CDR2 YYDKDF, per germline (reference sequence). This CDR3 comprises 15 residues. In DNA, the CDR3 is TGTGCCACCAGCGAGGAACGCAGGGGGAATCAGCCCCAGCATTTT. It codes for CATSEERRGNQPQHF.

This clone was observed a handful of times. The gene calls are TRBV4-1 and TRBJ2-7; no reliable D call. This CDR3 comprises 15 residues. V was cut by 5 bases and J by 1 base, with 15 bases left in between. CDR1 is MGHRA and CDR2 is YSYEKL in the germline V gene. Here the CDR3 reads CASSSSVSPSYEQYF. Here the CDR3 DNA reads TGCGCCAGCAGCTCCAGCGTATCCCCTTCCTACGAGCAGTACTTC.

V gene TRBV7-9 combines with J gene TRBJ2-1; 11 nucleotides line up with TRBD2. This CDR3 has 16 residues. Trimming removed 6 bases from V and 7 bases from J; junction bases left unmatched: 11. Germline V gene lookup returns CDR1 SEHNR and CDR2 FQNEAQ (reference sequence). CDR3 sequence: CASRPREGLAANEQFF. The CDR3 DNA reads as TGTGCCAGCAGGCCAAGGGAGGGACTAGCGGCTAATGAGCAGTTCTTC.

The CDR3 region is CATRGLAEDTQYF. The DNA of the CDR3 is TGTGCCACCAGGGGCCTAGCGGAGGATACGCAGTATTTT. This sequence joins TRBV15 and TRBJ2-3, with TRBD2 identical over 7 bases. The germline gives CDR1 LNHNV, CDR2 YYDKDF (reference sequence). The CDR3 length is 13 residues. V shed 6 bases, J shed 6 bases, and the junction held 6 bases outside the gene matches.

The chain combines TRBV5-1 with TRBJ1-1; possibly TRBD1 for D (5 bases). The V and J ends lost 5 bases and 6 bases respectively, with 17 bases between them. This CDR3 comprises 14 residues. Germline CDR1 reads SGHRS; CDR2 reads YFSETQ. The CDR3 sequence is CASSQGWGIPEAFF. The CDR3 bases are TGCGCCAGCAGTCAAGGGTGGGGGATCCCTGAAGCTTTCTTT.

The chain recombines TRBV30 with TRBJ1-2; a possible D gene is TRBD1 (5 bases). Germline CDR1 reads GTSNPN; CDR2 reads SVGIG (reference sequence). This CDR3 is built from 11 residues. V was shortened by 3 bases and J by 9 bases, with 11 bases between the two germline ends. The CDR3 DNA sequence: TGTGCCTGGAGGTGGGGCGCGCGCTACACCTTC. Protein: CAWRWGARYTF.

The genes are TRBV5-1 and TRBJ2-5; 7 bases map to TRBD1. This CDR3 has 15 amino acids. The trim removed 0 bases at V and 5 bases at J, leaving 7 bases unmatched. Germline values: CDR1 SGHRS, CDR2 YFSETQ. The CDR3 protein is CASSLARQGDETQYF. The DNA for the CDR3 is TGCGCCAGCAGCTTGGCTCGCCAGGGGGACGAGACCCAGTACTTC. Full variable domain (outside the CDR3, taken from reference TRBV5-1 and TRBJ2-5): KAGVTQTPRYLIKTRGQQVTLSCSPISGHRSVSWYQQTPGQGLQFLFEYFSETQRNKGNFPGRFSGRQFSNSRSEMNVSTLELGDSALYLCASSLARQGDETQYFGPGTRLLVL.

The J gene is TRBJ2-3, the V gene TRBV28; 8 bases fit TRBD1. V lost 3 bases and J lost 1; bases outside the gene matches: 3. In germline, CDR1 is MDHEN, CDR2 SYDVKM. The CDR3 totals 15 residues. The CDR3 here is CASSFGQGRTDTQYF. The CDR3 DNA sequence: TGTGCCAGCAGTTTCGGACAGGGCCGCACAGATACGCAGTATTTT.

This rearrangement joins TRBV9 to TRBJ2-1, with 8 nucleotides matching TRBD2. Trimming cost V 3 bases and J 10 bases; bases outside gene matches: 12. CDR1 SGDLS and CDR2 YYNGEE come from the germline V gene. The CDR3 length is 15 residues. For the CDR3, the DNA is TGTGCCAGCAGCGCCCCCAGTGGGTTAGCGGGGGAGCAGTTCTTC. It codes for CASSAPSGLAGEQFF.

This sequence joins TRBV28 and TRBJ1-5, with D possibly matching TRBD1 (5 bases). The V and J ends lost 8 bases and 6 bases respectively, with 14 bases between them. Germline V gene lookup returns CDR1 MDHEN and CDR2 SYDVKM. This CDR3 is built from 13 residues. As DNA, the CDR3 is TGTGCCAGCGTTCTTGCCGGGGGTCAGCCCCAGCATTTT. Translation gives CASVLAGGQPQHF.

This chain joins TRBV5-5 and TRBJ2-7; D remains unclear. The germline gives CDR1 SGHKS, CDR2 YYEKEE (reference sequence). This CDR3 contains 14 residues. The V end lost 1 base, the J end lost 1 base, and 9 bases lay between the germline ends. The CDR3 sequence is CASSLRRESYEQYF. CDR3 nucleotides: TGTGCCAGCAGCTTGCGAAGGGAATCCTACGAGCAGTACTTC.

This chain joins TRBV7-8 and TRBJ2-5; tentatively, D is TRBD1 (6 bases). The V gene's germline CDR1 is SGHVS and CDR2 FQNEAQ. The CDR3 loop spans 14 amino acids. Trimming took off 4 bases at V and 2 bases at J, with 11 bases between the two ends. CDR3 coding DNA: TGTGCCAGCAGCTCGGACAGAGTTCAAGAGACCCAGTACTTC. It specifies CASSSDRVQETQYF.

This sequence joins TRBV5-5 and TRBJ1-2; no clear D. Germline V CDR1 and CDR2: SGHKS, YYEKEE (reference sequence). V was shortened by 1 base and J by 10 bases, with 8 bases between the two germline ends. The CDR3 is 11 amino acids. The CDR3: CASSLSVDYTF. In DNA form, the CDR3 reads TGTGCCAGCAGCTTGTCCGTGGACTACACCTTC.

The chain is built from TRBV13 and TRBJ1-2; TRBD1 might be the D (6 bases). Germline V gene lookup returns CDR1 PRHDT and CDR2 FYEKMQ (reference sequence). The V and J ends lost 1 base and 6 bases respectively, with 12 bases between them. This CDR3 spans 14 amino acids. The CDR3 loop reads CASSLVRGRDGYTF. Written as DNA, the CDR3 is TGTGCCAGCAGCTTAGTTCGGGGGCGGGATGGCTACACCTTC.

The chain joins TRBV28 to TRBJ2-7, with 7 bases identical to TRBD2. This CDR3 region has 16 residues. Looked up from germline, CDR1 is MDHEN and CDR2 is SYDVKM. V gave up 6 bases and J gave up 0 bases; unmatched junction bases: 11. The CDR3 region is CASRHALADVSYEQYF. CDR3 DNA sequence: TGTGCCAGCAGACACGCGCTAGCGGACGTCTCCTACGAGCAGTACTTC.

V and J are TRBV9 and TRBJ2-7; 8 bases fit TRBD2. Germline CDR1 and CDR2: SGDLS and YYNGEE. This CDR3 spans 15 amino acids. V lost 4 bases and J lost 2; bases outside the gene matches: 8. The CDR3 reads CASSLLPTSAYEQYF. The DNA for the CDR3 is TGTGCCAGCAGCCTCCTGCCGACTAGCGCCTACGAGCAGTACTTC. Supplemented by reference TRBV9 and TRBJ2-7, the full variable domain reads DSGVTQTPKHLITATGQRVTLRCSPRSGDLSVYWYQQSLDQGLQFLIQYYNGEERAKGNILERFSAQQFPDLHSELNLSSLELGDSALYFCASSLLPTSAYEQYFGPGTRLTVT.

This sequence joins TRBV10-2 and TRBJ2-1, with a tentative D call TRBD2 (5 bases). Trimming took off 8 bases at V and 0 bases at J, with 14 bases between the two ends. CDR1 and CDR2 (germline): WSHSY, SAAADI. CDR3 size: 15 residues. The CDR3 is CASLKMEASYNEQFF. As DNA, the CDR3 is TGCGCCAGCCTGAAGATGGAGGCCTCCTACAATGAGCAGTTCTTC.

The chain joins TRBV11-3 to TRBJ2-1; D is ambiguous. Trimming removed 4 bases at V and 5 bases at J, with 6 bases between. The germline V gene encodes CDR1 SGHNT and CDR2 YENEEA. This CDR3 is built from 12 residues. In nucleotides, the CDR3 is TGTGCCAGCAGCTCCTTTCACAATGAGCAGTTCTTC. Translated: CASSSFHNEQFF. Full variable domain (rest looked up from reference TRBV11-3 and TRBJ2-1): EAGVVQSPRYKIIEKKQPVAFWCNPISGHNTLYWYLQNLGQGPELLIRYENEEAVDDSQLPKDRFSAERLKGVDSTLKIQPAELGDSAVYLCASSSFHNEQFFGPGTRLTVL.

This sequence joins TRBV30 and TRBJ2-1; 11 nucleotides match TRBD2. The CDR3 runs to 20 residues. The germline CDR1 and CDR2 sequences are GTSNPN and SVGIG (reference sequence). V lost 3 bases to trimming and J lost 8 bases; unmatched junction nucleotides: 24. The CDR3 sequence: CAWSLRTGVKLAGVTYEQFF. The CDR3 DNA reads TGTGCCTGGAGCCTCCGGACAGGGGTGAAACTAGCGGGAGTTACGTATGAGCAGTTCTTC.

With respect to this clone: A junction end diverges from the germline sequence, so it may reflect a read error. The chain uses TRBV10-3 and TRBJ2-1; TRBD2 agrees at 10 bases. Germline CDR1 is ENHRY and CDR2 is SYGVKD. The CDR3 is made up of 15 amino acids. CDR3 sequence: CVITTSGNTYNEQFF. DNA of the CDR3: TGTGTCATCACCACTAGCGGGAATACCTACAATGAGCAGTTCTTC.

The J gene is TRBJ2-7, the V gene TRBV28; 7 bases are shared with TRBD2. V shed 10 bases, J shed 2 bases, and the junction held 8 bases outside the gene matches. This CDR3 has 13 amino acids. Germline CDR1 is MDHEN and CDR2 is SYDVKM. In DNA, the CDR3 is TGTGCCATCCTCGGGGGGATGACCTACGAGCAGTACTTC. Its protein is CAILGGMTYEQYF. The complete variable domain, with remaining parts taken from reference TRBV28 and TRBJ2-7, reads DVKVTQSSRYLVKRTGEKVFLECVQDMDHENMFWYRQDPGLGLRLIYFSYDVKMKEKGDIPEGYSVSREKKERFSLILESASTNQTSMYLCAILGGMTYEQYFGPGTRLTVT.

The count of this clone is one. This chain uses TRBV19 with TRBJ2-1; 9 nucleotides agree with TRBD1. From germline, CDR1 is LNHDA and CDR2 SQIVND (reference sequence). V shed 4 bases, J shed 7 bases, and the junction held 8 bases outside the gene matches. This CDR3 spans 15 amino acids. The CDR3 protein is CASSRGQGPLNEQFF. CDR3 sequence (DNA): TGTGCCAGTAGTAGAGGACAGGGGCCCTTAAATGAGCAGTTCTTC.